This TCR beta chain is drawn from a study of cytomegalovirus exposure and HLA in healthy donors. About the study: HLA-typed donors contributed some 83 million unique TCRs, which were held in an early data release. Broader study findings: In an earlier analysis, about 87% or about 30%: the productive usage of most TCR beta V segments. Some highly shared sequence variants likely arose as a pipeline artifact.

A single count supports this clone. Its antigen is undetermined. The PCR had 60 Vbeta and 13 Jbeta primers. In the original processing: About 10 million of about 80 million unique TCR beta chains were shared, per a later count. TCRdb's table, derived via immunoSEQ multiplex PCR, lists solely in-frame clones and lacks some. That table is the source of V, J and clone size, and D and trimming were worked out from the DNA. This sample carries about 240,000 clones, roughly four fifths of them seen once, and the ten largest clones take 8%. This CDR3 is 11 amino acids long. V lost 6 bases, J lost 11 bases, and 13 bases lay in between. Germline CDR1 MNHEY, CDR2 SVGAGI.

The chain combines TRBV6-5 with TRBJ2-5; a weak D match, TRBD2 (6 bases). The sequenced material came from PBMCs. The origin of this receptor is an older woman in good health and CMV-seropositive. The CDR3, as DNA: TGTGCCAGCAGATCCTACCGGGAGCAGTACTTC. Amino acids: CASRSYREQYF.